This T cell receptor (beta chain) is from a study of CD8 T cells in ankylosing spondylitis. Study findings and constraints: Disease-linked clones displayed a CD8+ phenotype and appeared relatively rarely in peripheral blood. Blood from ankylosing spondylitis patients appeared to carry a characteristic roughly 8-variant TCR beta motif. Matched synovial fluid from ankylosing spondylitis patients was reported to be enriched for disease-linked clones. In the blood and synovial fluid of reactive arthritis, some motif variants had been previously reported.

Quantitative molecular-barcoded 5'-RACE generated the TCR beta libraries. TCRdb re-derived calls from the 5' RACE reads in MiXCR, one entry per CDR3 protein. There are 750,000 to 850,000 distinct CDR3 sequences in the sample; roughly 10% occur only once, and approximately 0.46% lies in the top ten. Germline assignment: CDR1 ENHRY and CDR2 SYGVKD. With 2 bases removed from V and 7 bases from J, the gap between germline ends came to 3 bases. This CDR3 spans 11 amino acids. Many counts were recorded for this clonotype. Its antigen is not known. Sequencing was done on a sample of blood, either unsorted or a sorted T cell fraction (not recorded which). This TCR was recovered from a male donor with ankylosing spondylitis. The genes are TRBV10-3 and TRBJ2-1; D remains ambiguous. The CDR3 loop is CAISERNEQFF. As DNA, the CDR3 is TGTGCCATCAGTGAGAGGAATGAGCAGTTCTTC.